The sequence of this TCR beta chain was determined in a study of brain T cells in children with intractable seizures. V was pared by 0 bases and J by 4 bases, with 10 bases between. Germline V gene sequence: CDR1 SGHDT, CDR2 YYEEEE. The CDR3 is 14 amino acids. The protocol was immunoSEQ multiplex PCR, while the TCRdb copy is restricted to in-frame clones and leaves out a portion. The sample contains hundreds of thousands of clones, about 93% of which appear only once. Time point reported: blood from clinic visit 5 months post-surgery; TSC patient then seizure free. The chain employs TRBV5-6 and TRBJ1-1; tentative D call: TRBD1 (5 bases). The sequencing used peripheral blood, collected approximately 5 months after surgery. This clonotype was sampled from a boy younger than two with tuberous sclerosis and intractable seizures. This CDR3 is CASSLVQGFTEAFF. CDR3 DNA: TGTGCCAGCAGCTTGGTCCAGGGCTTCACTGAAGCTTTCTTT.